This TCR beta chain comes out of a study of neoadjuvant anti-PD-1 for oral cavity cancer. Across the study: Patients without progression received a fourth nivolumab dose around day 43, then surgical resection on days 50-56. Findings and caveats of the study: With three patients per group, TCR findings need larger cohorts.

Clones were read by immunoSEQ multiplex PCR, and TCRdb kept only the in-frame ones, dropping some. In the table there are about 14,000 clones, 71% of which are singletons. This CDR3 comprises 13 residues. Germline assignment: CDR1 MNHNS and CDR2 SASEGT. V gave up 7 bases and J gave up 8 bases; unmatched junction bases: 4. Patients were newly diagnosed with stage II-IVA oral cavity squamous cell carcinoma without prior systemic or radiation treatment. On this clone: Its cognate antigen is unknown.

The chain employs TRBV6-1 and TRBJ2-1; TRBD2 matches 11 bases. Sequenced material: PBMCs, taken before nivolumab (anti-PD-1) treatment. The sequence derives from a person between 40 and 79 years old with oral cavity squamous cell carcinoma. This CDR3 is CASILAGADEQFF. The CDR3 DNA reads as TGTGCCAGCATACTAGCGGGAGCAGATGAGCAGTTCTTC.